This paragraph covers one T cell receptor (beta chain) sequence. Germline loops: CDR1 KGHSH, CDR2 LQKENI. The CDR3 spans 14 residues. V dropped 5 bases and J dropped 2 bases, with 10 bases sitting between them. The data originate from a study of sequential checkpoint blockade in melanoma. Stated treatment: randomized to nivolumab then ipilimumab (arm A) or the reverse (arm B). TCRdb keeps only in-frame clones here, not all; method: immunoSEQ multiplex PCR. The sample consists of about 12,000 clones, roughly 25% of them appearing once. This receptor was identified in a human donor with melanoma. The chain uses TRBV18 and TRBJ2-1, with no clear D. The sample here was tumor tissue (inferred from file names), taken from a patient given nivolumab and ipilimumab in sequence. The CDR3 is CASSMGRAYNEQFF. The CDR3 DNA sequence: TGTGCCAGCTCAATGGGTAGGGCCTACAATGAGCAGTTCTTC.